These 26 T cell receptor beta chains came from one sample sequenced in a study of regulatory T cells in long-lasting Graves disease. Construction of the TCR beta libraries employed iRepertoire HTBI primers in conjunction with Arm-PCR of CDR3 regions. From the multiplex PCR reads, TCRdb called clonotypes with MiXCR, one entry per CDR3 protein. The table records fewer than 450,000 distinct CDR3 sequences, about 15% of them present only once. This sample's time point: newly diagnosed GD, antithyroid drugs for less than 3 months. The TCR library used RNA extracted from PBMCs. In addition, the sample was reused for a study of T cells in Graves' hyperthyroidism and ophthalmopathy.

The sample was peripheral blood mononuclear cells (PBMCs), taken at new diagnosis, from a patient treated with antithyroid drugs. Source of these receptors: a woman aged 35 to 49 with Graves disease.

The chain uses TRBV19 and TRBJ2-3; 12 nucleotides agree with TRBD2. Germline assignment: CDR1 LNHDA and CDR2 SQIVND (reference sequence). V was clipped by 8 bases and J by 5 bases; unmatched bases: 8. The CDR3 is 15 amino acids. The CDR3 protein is CASASGRAVGDTQYF. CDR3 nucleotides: TGTGCCAGTGCTAGCGGGAGGGCCGTGGGAGATACGCAGTATTTT.

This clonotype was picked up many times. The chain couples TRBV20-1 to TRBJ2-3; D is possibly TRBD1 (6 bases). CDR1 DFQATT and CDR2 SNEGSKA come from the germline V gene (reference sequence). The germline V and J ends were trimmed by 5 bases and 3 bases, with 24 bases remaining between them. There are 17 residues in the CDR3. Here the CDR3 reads CSARLGVGGLMTDTQYF. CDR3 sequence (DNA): TGCAGTGCTCGTCTCGGCGTAGGGGGTCTTATGACAGATACGCAGTATTTT.

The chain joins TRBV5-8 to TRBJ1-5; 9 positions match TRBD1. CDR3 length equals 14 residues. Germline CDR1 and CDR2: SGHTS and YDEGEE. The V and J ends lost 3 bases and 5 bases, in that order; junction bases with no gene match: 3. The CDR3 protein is CASSWGTGYQPQHF. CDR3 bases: TGTGCCAGCAGCTGGGGGACAGGGTATCAGCCCCAGCATTTT. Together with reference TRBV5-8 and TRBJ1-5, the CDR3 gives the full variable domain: EAGVTQSPTHLIKTRGQQATLRCSPISGHTSVYWYQQALGLGLQFLLWYDEGEERNRGNFPPRFSGRQFPNYSSELNVNALELEDSALYLCASSWGTGYQPQHFGDGTRLSIL.

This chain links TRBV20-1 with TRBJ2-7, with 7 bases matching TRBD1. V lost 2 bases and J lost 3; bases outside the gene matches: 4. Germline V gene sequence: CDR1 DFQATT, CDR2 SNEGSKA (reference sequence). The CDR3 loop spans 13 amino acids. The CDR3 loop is CSARPGDSYEQYF. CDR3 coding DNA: TGCAGTGCTAGACCCGGGGACAGCTACGAGCAGTACTTC.

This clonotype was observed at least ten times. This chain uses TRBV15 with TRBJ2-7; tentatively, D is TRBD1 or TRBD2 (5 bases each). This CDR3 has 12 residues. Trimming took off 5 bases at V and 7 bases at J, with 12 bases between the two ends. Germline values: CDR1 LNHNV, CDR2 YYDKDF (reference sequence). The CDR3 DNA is TGTGCCACCAGCTTGGACTCAGGGGAGCAGTACTTC. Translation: CATSLDSGEQYF.

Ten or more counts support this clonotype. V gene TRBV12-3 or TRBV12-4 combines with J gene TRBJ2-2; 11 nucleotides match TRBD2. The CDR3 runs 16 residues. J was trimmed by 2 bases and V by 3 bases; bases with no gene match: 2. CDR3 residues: CASSFGLAGNTGELFF. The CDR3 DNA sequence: TGTGCCAGCAGTTTCGGACTAGCGGGCAACACCGGGGAGCTGTTTTTT.

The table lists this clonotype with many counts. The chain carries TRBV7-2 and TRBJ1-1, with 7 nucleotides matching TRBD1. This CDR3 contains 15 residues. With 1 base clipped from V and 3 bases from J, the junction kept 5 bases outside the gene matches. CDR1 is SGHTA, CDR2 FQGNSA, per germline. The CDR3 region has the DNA TGTGCCAGCAGCTTAGGTAACAGGGGTGACACTGAAGCTTTCTTT. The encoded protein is CASSLGNRGDTEAFF.

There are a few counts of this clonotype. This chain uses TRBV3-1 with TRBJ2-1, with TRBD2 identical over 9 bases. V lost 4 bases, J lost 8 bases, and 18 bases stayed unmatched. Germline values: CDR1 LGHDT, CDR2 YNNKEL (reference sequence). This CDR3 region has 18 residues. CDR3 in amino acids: CASSPSRGREGRGDEQFF. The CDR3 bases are TGTGCCAGCAGCCCCTCCCGTGGGCGGGAGGGCCGGGGCGATGAGCAGTTCTTC.

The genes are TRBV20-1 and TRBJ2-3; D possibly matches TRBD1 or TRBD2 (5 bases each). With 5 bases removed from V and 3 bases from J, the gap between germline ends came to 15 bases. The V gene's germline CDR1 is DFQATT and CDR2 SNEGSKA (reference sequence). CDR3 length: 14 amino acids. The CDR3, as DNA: TGCAGTGCTGGGGACCCGGGGATGACAGATACGCAGTATTTT. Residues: CSAGDPGMTDTQYF.

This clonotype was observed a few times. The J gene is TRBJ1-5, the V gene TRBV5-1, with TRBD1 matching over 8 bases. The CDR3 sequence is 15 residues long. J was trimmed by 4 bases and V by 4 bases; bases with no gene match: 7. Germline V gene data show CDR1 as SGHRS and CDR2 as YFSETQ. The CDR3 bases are TGCGCCAGCAGCACCACAGGGGGGGATAATCAGCCCCAGCATTTT. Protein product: CASSTTGGDNQPQHF.

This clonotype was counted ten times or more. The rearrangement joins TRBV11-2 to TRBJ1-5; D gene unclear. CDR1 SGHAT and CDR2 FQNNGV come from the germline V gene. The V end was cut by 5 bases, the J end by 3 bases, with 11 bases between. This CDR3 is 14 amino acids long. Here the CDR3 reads CASSHSDTNQPQHF. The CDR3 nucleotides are TGTGCCAGCAGCCACAGTGATACCAATCAGCCCCAGCATTTT.

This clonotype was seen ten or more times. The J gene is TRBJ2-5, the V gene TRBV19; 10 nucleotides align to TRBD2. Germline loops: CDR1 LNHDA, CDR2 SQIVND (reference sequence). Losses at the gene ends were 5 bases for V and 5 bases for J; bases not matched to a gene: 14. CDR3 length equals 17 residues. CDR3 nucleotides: TGTGCCAGTAGTTCAGCGGGAGGGCCTGGTTCAGCCGAGACCCAGTACTTC. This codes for CASSSAGGPGSAETQYF.

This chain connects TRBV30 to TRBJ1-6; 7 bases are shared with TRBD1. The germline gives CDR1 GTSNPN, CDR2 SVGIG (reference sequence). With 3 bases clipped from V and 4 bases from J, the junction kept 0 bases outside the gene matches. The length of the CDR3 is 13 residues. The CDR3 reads CAWRGQYNSPLHF. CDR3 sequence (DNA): TGTGCCTGGAGGGGACAGTATAATTCACCCCTCCACTTT.

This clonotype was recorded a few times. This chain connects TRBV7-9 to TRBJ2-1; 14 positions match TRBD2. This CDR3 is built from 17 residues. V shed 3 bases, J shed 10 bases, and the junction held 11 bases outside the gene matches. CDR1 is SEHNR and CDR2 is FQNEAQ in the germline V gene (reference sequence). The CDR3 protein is CASSFGRGTSGSIEQFF. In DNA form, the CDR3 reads TGTGCCAGCAGCTTTGGCAGAGGGACTAGCGGGAGTATCGAGCAGTTCTTC. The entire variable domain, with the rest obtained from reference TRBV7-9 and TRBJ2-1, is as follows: DTGVSQNPRHKITKRGQNVTFRCDPISEHNRLYWYRQTLGQGPEFLTYFQNEAQLEKSRLLSDRFSAERPKGSFSTLEIQRTEQGDSAMYLCASSFGRGTSGSIEQFFGPGTRLTVL.

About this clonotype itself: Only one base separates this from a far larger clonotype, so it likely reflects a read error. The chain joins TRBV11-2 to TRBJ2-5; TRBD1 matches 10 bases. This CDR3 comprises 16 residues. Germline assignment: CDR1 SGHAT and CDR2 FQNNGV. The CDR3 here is CASSSRGTGVKETQCF. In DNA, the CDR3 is TGTGCCAGCAGTTCCAGGGGGACAGGGGTAAAAGAGACCCAGTGCTTC.

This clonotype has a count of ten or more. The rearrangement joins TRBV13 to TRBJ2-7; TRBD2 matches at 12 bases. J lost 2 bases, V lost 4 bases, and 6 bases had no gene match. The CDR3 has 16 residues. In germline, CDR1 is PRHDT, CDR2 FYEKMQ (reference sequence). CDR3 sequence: CASSSLLAGGPYEQYF. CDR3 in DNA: TGTGCCAGCAGCTCGCTACTAGCGGGAGGCCCCTACGAGCAGTACTTC.

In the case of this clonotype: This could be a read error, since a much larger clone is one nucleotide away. The CDR3, as DNA: TGTGCCAGCTCACGACCGACCAGGGACAGCCTTTCCTACGAGCAGTACTTC. Protein sequence: CASSRPTRDSLSYEQYF. This chain connects TRBV18 to TRBJ2-7; 7 bases map to TRBD1. V was pared by 4 bases and J by 1 base, with 13 bases of the junction left unmatched. Germline-derived CDR1 and CDR2 are KGHSH and LQKENI. The CDR3 runs 17 residues.

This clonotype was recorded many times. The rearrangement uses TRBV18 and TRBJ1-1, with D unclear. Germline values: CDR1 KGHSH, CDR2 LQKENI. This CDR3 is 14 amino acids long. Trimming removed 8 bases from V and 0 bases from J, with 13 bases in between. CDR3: CASSPSAVNTEAFF. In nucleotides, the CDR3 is TGTGCCAGCAGCCCTTCGGCAGTGAACACTGAAGCTTTCTTT. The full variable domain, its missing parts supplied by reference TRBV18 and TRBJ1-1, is NAGVMQNPRHLVRRRGQEARLRCSPMKGHSHVYWYRQLPEEGLKFMVYLQKENIIDESGMPKERFSAEFPKEGPSILRIQQVVRGDSAAYFCASSPSAVNTEAFFGQGTRLTVV.

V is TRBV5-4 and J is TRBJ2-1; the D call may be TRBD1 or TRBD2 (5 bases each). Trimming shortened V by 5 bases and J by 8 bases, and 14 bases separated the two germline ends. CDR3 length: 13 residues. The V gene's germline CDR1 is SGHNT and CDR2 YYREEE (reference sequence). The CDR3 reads CASRRGQRDEQFF. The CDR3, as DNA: TGTGCCAGCAGGAGGGGTCAACGGGATGAGCAGTTCTTC.

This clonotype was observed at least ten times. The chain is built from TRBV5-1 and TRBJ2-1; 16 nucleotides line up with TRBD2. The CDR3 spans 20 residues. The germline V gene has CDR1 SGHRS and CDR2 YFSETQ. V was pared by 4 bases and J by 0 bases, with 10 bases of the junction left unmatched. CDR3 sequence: CASSPTLGTSGRASYNEQFF. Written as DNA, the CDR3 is TGCGCCAGCAGCCCCACTTTGGGGACTAGCGGGAGGGCCTCCTACAATGAGCAGTTCTTC.

The DNA for the CDR3 is TGTGCCAGTAGTATAGCGGCAGTCATACTAGCTAACTATGGCTACACCTTC. Its protein product is CASSIAAVILANYGYTF. The chain uses TRBV19 and TRBJ1-2, with unresolved D. Germline-derived CDR1 and CDR2 are LNHDA and SQIVND (reference sequence). CDR3 length equals 17 residues. The ends were cut back, 1 base at V and 0 bases at J, with 15 bases in the middle.

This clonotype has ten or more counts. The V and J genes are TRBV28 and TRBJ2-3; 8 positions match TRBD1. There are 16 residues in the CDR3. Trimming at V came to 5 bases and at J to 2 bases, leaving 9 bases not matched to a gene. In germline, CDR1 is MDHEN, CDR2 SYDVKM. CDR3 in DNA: TGTGCCAGCAGTGCAGTACAGGGGGTTGACACAGATACGCAGTATTTT. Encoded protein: CASSAVQGVDTDTQYF.

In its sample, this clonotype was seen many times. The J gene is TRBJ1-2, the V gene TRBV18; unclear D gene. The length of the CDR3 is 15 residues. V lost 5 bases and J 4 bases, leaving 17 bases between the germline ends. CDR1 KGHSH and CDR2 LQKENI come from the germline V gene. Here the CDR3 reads CASSTTGGRGYGYTF. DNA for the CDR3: TGTGCCAGCTCAACCACGGGCGGACGGGGCTATGGCTACACCTTC.

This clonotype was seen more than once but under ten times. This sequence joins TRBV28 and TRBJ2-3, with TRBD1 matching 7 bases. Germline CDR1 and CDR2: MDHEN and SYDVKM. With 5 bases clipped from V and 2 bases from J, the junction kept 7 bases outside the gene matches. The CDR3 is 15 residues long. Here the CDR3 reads CASSASQGNTDTQYF. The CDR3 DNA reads TGTGCCAGCAGTGCCTCACAGGGGAACACAGATACGCAGTATTTT.

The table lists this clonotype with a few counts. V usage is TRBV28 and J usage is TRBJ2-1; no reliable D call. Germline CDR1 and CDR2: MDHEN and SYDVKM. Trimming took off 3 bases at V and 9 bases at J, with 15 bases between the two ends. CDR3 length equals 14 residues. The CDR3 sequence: CASSFFRENSEQFF. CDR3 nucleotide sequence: TGTGCCAGCAGTTTCTTCCGCGAGAATAGTGAGCAGTTCTTC.

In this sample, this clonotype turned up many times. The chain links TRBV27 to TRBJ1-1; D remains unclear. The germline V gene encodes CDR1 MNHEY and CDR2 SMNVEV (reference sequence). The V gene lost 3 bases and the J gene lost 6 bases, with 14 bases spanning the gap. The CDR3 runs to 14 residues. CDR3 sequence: CASSFLPGPAEAFF. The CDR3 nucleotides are TGTGCCAGCAGTTTCCTTCCGGGTCCTGCTGAAGCTTTCTTT.